Listed here are 25 T cell receptor beta chains from one sample, sequenced in a study of Ad26.COV2.S vaccination and SARS-CoV-2 variants. Repertoires were generated with immunoSEQ multiplex PCR, while TCRdb's copy carries only in-frame clones and drops some. The data hold 440,000 or so clones, with 90% observed a single time. As for treatment: 15 to 20 received Ad26.COV2.S at low or high dose, single or two shots; 5 received placebo; per-sample allocation not given. Vaccine and placebo recipients were sampled on day 63 after the first injection. This material consisted of peripheral blood, taken in a trial of Ad26.COV2.S vaccine versus placebo. Every receptor here comes from a person between 18 and 65 years old who received the Ad26.COV2.S COVID-19 vaccine or a placebo.

This clone was counted a single time. CDR3 sequence: CATSRTDYNEQFF. For the CDR3, the DNA is TGTGCCACCAGCCGGACAGACTACAATGAGCAGTTCTTC. V gene TRBV15 combines with J gene TRBJ2-1, with a weak D call TRBD1 (6 bases). This CDR3 comprises 13 residues. V lost 5 bases to trimming and J lost 3 bases, with 8 bases between them. The germline V gene encodes CDR1 LNHNV and CDR2 YYDKDF (reference sequence).

CDR3 in DNA: TGTGCCAGCAGCTTGGCCGGGAAGAACCAAGAGACCCAGTACTTC. It codes for CASSLAGKNQETQYF. V usage is TRBV5-4 and J usage is TRBJ2-5; D is possibly TRBD2 (5 bases). V gave up 0 bases and J gave up 0 bases, with 9 bases separating them. Germline CDR1 SGHNT, CDR2 YYREEE (reference sequence). There are 15 residues in the CDR3. Looking up the rest from reference TRBV5-4 and TRBJ2-5 gives the full variable domain: ETGVTQSPTHLIKTRGQQVTLRCSSQSGHNTVSWYQQALGQGPQFIFQYYREEENGRGNFPPRFSGLQFPNYSSELNVNALELDDSALYLCASSLAGKNQETQYFGPGTRLLVL.

The chain combines TRBV29-1 with TRBJ2-5; TRBD2 matches at 10 bases. This CDR3 has 12 residues. Germline V gene lookup returns CDR1 SQVTM and CDR2 ANQGSEA. V was clipped by 7 bases and J by 3 bases; unmatched bases: 2. In nucleotides, the CDR3 is TGCAGCGCTGGGACTAGCGAAGAGACCCAGTACTTC. Translated, it gives CSAGTSEETQYF.

The chain recombines TRBV5-4 with TRBJ2-2, with 8 positions matching TRBD1. Germline V gene lookup returns CDR1 SGHNT and CDR2 YYREEE (reference sequence). Losses at the gene ends were 0 bases for V and 2 bases for J; bases not matched to a gene: 3. The CDR3 length is 16 residues. The CDR3 loop is CASSLVQGANTGELFF. The CDR3 coding sequence is TGTGCCAGCAGCTTGGTTCAGGGGGCTAACACCGGGGAGCTGTTTTTT.

This clone was picked up one time. V usage is TRBV27 and J usage is TRBJ1-4; D uncertain. The length of the CDR3 is 16 residues. CDR1 is MNHEY, CDR2 SMNVEV, per germline (reference sequence). Trimming stripped 1 base from V and 5 bases from J, with 14 bases between. The chain's CDR3 is CASSLYWQEKNEKLFF. The CDR3 DNA is TGTGCCAGCAGTTTATACTGGCAGGAAAAAAATGAAAAACTGTTTTTT.

The rearrangement joins TRBV6-5 to TRBJ1-2; D is perhaps TRBD1 (5 bases). CDR1 and CDR2 (germline): MNHEY, SVGAGI. The CDR3 extends over 14 amino acids. V lost 6 bases to trimming and J lost 2 bases, with 13 bases between them. The DNA of the CDR3 is TGTGCCAGCAGAGGGTGGGAGGGGAACTATGGCTACACCTTC. Translation gives CASRGWEGNYGYTF.

V is TRBV12-5 and J is TRBJ1-5; D is uncertain. CDR3 size: 14 residues. V lost 5 bases and J lost 6, with 14 bases in between. The germline gives CDR1 LGHNT, CDR2 FRNRAP. The DNA of the CDR3 is TGTGCTAGTGGTATAGGAGGGCCCGGTCAGCCCCAGCATTTT. This sequence encodes CASGIGGPGQPQHF.

The chain is built from TRBV19 and TRBJ2-5; D might be TRBD2 (5 bases). This CDR3 contains 13 residues. V lost 5 bases and J lost 6, with 13 bases in between. Germline V gene lookup returns CDR1 LNHDA and CDR2 SQIVND (reference sequence). The CDR3 reads CASSWLRGQTQYF. DNA for the CDR3: TGTGCCAGTAGTTGGTTGCGCGGGCAGACCCAGTACTTC.

CDR3 nucleotides: TGTGCCAGCAGCCCCGAGAGTAGCGGGAGAGGAGGAACAGATACGCAGTATTTT. Translation: CASSPESSGRGGTDTQYF. The V and J genes are TRBV13 and TRBJ2-3, with TRBD2 identical over 9 bases. CDR1 is PRHDT, CDR2 FYEKMQ, per germline (reference sequence). The CDR3 is 18 residues long. V lost 5 bases to trimming and J lost 3 bases; unmatched junction nucleotides: 15.

The chain links TRBV9 to TRBJ2-3; 16 nucleotides agree with TRBD2. J gave up 1 base and V 4 bases, and 9 bases lay outside the gene matches. Germline lookup yields CDR1 SGDLS and CDR2 YYNGEE. CDR3 size: 19 residues. The CDR3 protein is CASSSTGTSGRGGTDTQYF. The CDR3 DNA follows: TGTGCCAGCAGCTCCACCGGGACTAGCGGGAGGGGGGGCACAGATACGCAGTATTTT.

This sequence joins TRBV7-6 and TRBJ2-3; D unresolved. V was trimmed by 3 bases and J by 15 bases, leaving 16 bases between them. CDR3 length: 12 amino acids. The germline V gene has CDR1 SGHVS and CDR2 FNYEAQ. The CDR3 is CASSFVRRTLYF. CDR3 DNA: TGTGCCAGCAGCTTCGTTCGACGGACGCTCTATTTT.

The chain recombines TRBV15 with TRBJ1-1, with a possible D match to TRBD1 (6 bases). Germline assignment: CDR1 LNHNV and CDR2 YYDKDF (reference sequence). Trimming shortened V by 0 bases and J by 5 bases, and 7 bases separated the two germline ends. The CDR3 runs 13 residues. The CDR3 loop reads CATSRDQGTEAFF. The CDR3 bases are TGTGCCACCAGCAGAGATCAGGGGACTGAAGCTTTCTTT.

The chain couples TRBV19 to TRBJ2-3; the match to TRBD2 covers 14 bases. The CDR3 runs 17 residues. Germline CDR1 and CDR2: LNHDA and SQIVND (reference sequence). V gave up 5 bases and J gave up 3 bases; unmatched junction bases: 7. The CDR3 is CASSFGTSGRGTDTQYF. In DNA form, the CDR3 reads TGTGCCAGTAGTTTCGGGACTAGCGGGAGAGGGACAGATACGCAGTATTTT.

The chain employs TRBV6-5 and TRBJ1-2; possibly TRBD1 for D (6 bases). Germline loops: CDR1 MNHEY, CDR2 SVGAGI. The CDR3 runs 13 residues. V lost 6 bases and J lost 2, with 10 bases in between. The CDR3 nucleotides read TGTGCCAGCAGCTCGGGACAAAACTATGGCTACACCTTC. This codes for CASSSGQNYGYTF.

The chain links TRBV11-2 to TRBJ2-1; D remains unclear. V lost 1 base and J lost 6, with 10 bases in between. CDR1 is SGHAT and CDR2 is FQNNGV in the germline V gene. The CDR3 is made up of 14 amino acids. The CDR3 nucleotides are TGTGCCAGCAGCTTAGTAGGTAGCCCCAATGAGCAGTTCTTC. Protein product: CASSLVGSPNEQFF.

The rearrangement links TRBV5-1 to TRBJ2-7; 12 bases line up with TRBD1. Germline CDR1 and CDR2: SGHRS and YFSETQ. Losses at the gene ends were 3 bases for V and 0 bases for J; bases not matched to a gene: 16. The CDR3 runs to 20 residues. CDR3 in DNA: TGCGCCAGCAGCTCCTCCGGGACAGGGGGCCATGGGATAAGCTCCTACGAGCAGTACTTC. Amino acid sequence: CASSSSGTGGHGISSYEQYF. The variable domain in full, completed from reference TRBV5-1 and TRBJ2-7, reads KAGVTQTPRYLIKTRGQQVTLSCSPISGHRSVSWYQQTPGQGLQFLFEYFSETQRNKGNFPGRFSGRQFSNSRSEMNVSTLELGDSALYLCASSSSGTGGHGISSYEQYFGPGTRLTVT.

The chain recombines TRBV4-1 with TRBJ1-1; D gene unclear. V was cut by 1 base and J by 3 bases, with 9 bases left in between. The length of the CDR3 is 14 residues. In germline, CDR1 is MGHRA, CDR2 YSYEKL. Here the CDR3 reads CASSQGILDTEAFF. CDR3 bases: TGCGCCAGCAGCCAAGGGATTCTGGACACTGAAGCTTTCTTT.

The chain carries TRBV5-5 and TRBJ2-7, with D perhaps TRBD2 (6 bases). From germline, CDR1 is SGHKS and CDR2 YYEKEE (reference sequence). The CDR3 loop spans 15 amino acids. V gave up 4 bases and J gave up 7 bases, with 21 bases separating them. The CDR3 region is CASSPQGGGTGEQYF. In nucleotides, the CDR3 is TGTGCCAGCAGCCCCCAGGGCGGTGGGACTGGGGAGCAGTACTTC. The variable domain in full, with the rest retrieved from reference TRBV5-5 and TRBJ2-7, is DAGVTQSPTHLIKTRGQQVTLRCSPISGHKSVSWYQQVLGQGPQFIFQYYEKEERGRGNFPDRFSARQFPNYSSELNVNALLLGDSALYLCASSPQGGGTGEQYFGPGTRLTVT.

V gene TRBV28 combines with J gene TRBJ1-2, with 7 bases identical to TRBD1. The CDR3 contains 14 residues. Trimming took 3 bases from V and 5 from J; bases not matched to a gene: 6. The germline gives CDR1 MDHEN, CDR2 SYDVKM. The CDR3 DNA sequence: TGTGCCAGCAGTTTTCGGGACAGTGATTATGGCTACACCTTC. This codes for CASSFRDSDYGYTF.

This clone was seen only once. J is TRBJ2-1 and V is TRBV4-3; possible D gene TRBD2, 6 bases. V was pared by 0 bases and J by 8 bases, with 14 bases between. The CDR3 contains 15 residues. Germline CDR1 is LGHNA and CDR2 is YSLEER. The CDR3 coding sequence is TGCGCCAGCAGCCAAGAAGGCGGGAACTTCCATGAGCAGTTCTTC. Translated, it gives CASSQEGGNFHEQFF.

This chain links TRBV9 with TRBJ2-1, with 8 bases identical to TRBD2. Losses at the gene ends were 1 base for V and 7 bases for J; bases not matched to a gene: 7. The CDR3 length is 15 residues. Germline V gives CDR1 SGDLS, CDR2 YYNGEE. For the CDR3, the DNA is TGTGCCAGCAGCGTAACAGCGGGAGAGACTAATGAGCAGTTCTTC. Translation: CASSVTAGETNEQFF.

The rearrangement joins TRBV28 to TRBJ2-4; 7 bases fit TRBD1. V lost 4 bases and J lost 6; bases outside the gene matches: 6. Germline V CDR1 and CDR2: MDHEN, SYDVKM. The CDR3 runs to 14 residues. The CDR3 DNA reads as TGTGCCAGCAGTTCTGGGACAGTAGGAAACATTCAGTACTTC. It specifies CASSSGTVGNIQYF.

The chain recombines TRBV12-3 or TRBV12-4 with TRBJ1-1, with D uncertain. V was cut by 4 bases and J by 11 bases, with 14 bases left in between. This CDR3 comprises 12 residues. Written as DNA, the CDR3 is TGTGCCAGCAGTTCTGCACAGTCTCGGGCTTTCTTT. Amino acid sequence: CASSSAQSRAFF.

The rearrangement joins TRBV6-2 or TRBV6-3 to TRBJ2-5; 8 bases align to TRBD1. CDR1 is MNHEY, CDR2 SVGEGT, per germline. The length of the CDR3 is 14 residues. J gave up 4 bases and V 2 bases, and 3 bases lay outside the gene matches. The CDR3, as DNA: TGTGCCAGCAGTTACGACAGGGGAGTAGAGACCCAGTACTTC. This sequence encodes CASSYDRGVETQYF.

The chain employs TRBV27 and TRBJ1-1, with D tentatively TRBD1 (5 bases). Trimming removed 5 bases at V and 8 bases at J, with 15 bases between. The CDR3 runs 13 residues. The germline V gene has CDR1 MNHEY and CDR2 SMNVEV (reference sequence). DNA for the CDR3: TGTGCCAGCAGTACTCTTCTGAGGGGAGAAGCTTTCTTT. Translating it yields CASSTLLRGEAFF.